The 6 T cell receptor beta chains below all came from one sample that was sequenced in a study of T cell responses to AZD1222 COVID-19 vaccine (dated by TCRdb to the early 2020s). What the time point label conveys for this sample: baseline before first vaccination. Library preparation used the immunoSEQ multiplex PCR assay. The table was pulled from immuneACCESS by TCRdb, which kept in-frame rearrangements only. Such tables lose some clones; where checked, under half of the loss comes from unresolved V genes, and the rest has no known cause. Present in this sample are approximately 190,000 clones, approximately 91% of which were seen just once. The ten largest make up approximately 0.97% of the sample. This material consisted of peripheral blood, taken on day 0 of AZD1222 vaccination. These receptors were collected from an adult in good health.

This clone occurred once. The chain employs TRBV7-2 and TRBJ1-5; TRBD1 matches at 7 bases. V lost 5 bases to trimming and J lost 4 bases; unmatched junction nucleotides: 8. Germline CDR1 reads SGHTA; CDR2 reads FQGNSA. The CDR3 loop spans 15 amino acids. The CDR3 loop is CASSILRDRNQPQHF. The CDR3, as DNA: TGTGCCAGCAGCATCTTACGGGACAGAAATCAGCCCCAGCATTTT.

This clone has only one observation. J is TRBJ2-1 and V is TRBV9; possibly TRBD1 or TRBD2 for D (5 bases each). This CDR3 has 12 residues. Trimming left V 3 bases short and J 11 bases short, with 12 bases between. The germline V gene has CDR1 SGDLS and CDR2 YYNGEE. Here the CDR3 DNA reads TGTGCCAGCAGCGCGGGACCTTTAAAGCAGTTCTTC. Amino acids: CASSAGPLKQFF.

This sequence joins TRBV4-2 and TRBJ1-1; D not certain. Germline assignment: CDR1 LGHNA and CDR2 YNFKEQ. The CDR3 consists of 14 residues. The germline V and J ends were trimmed by 0 bases and 1 base, with 6 bases remaining between them. The CDR3 here is CASSQDRRNTEAFF. The CDR3 nucleotides are TGTGCCAGCAGCCAAGACAGGAGGAACACTGAAGCTTTCTTT.

This chain links TRBV11-2 with TRBJ1-2; 9 bases are a match to TRBD1. J was trimmed by 2 bases and V by 3 bases; bases with no gene match: 1. In germline, CDR1 is SGHAT, CDR2 FQNNGV. CDR3 size: 14 residues. In DNA form, the CDR3 reads TGTGCCAGCAGCTTGGGACAGGGAAACTATGGCTACACCTTC. It is translated as CASSLGQGNYGYTF. Supplemented by reference TRBV11-2 and TRBJ1-2, the full variable domain reads EAGVAQSPRYKIIEKRQSVAFWCNPISGHATLYWYQQILGQGPKLLIQFQNNGVVDDSQLPKDRFSAERLKGVDSTLKIQPAKLEDSAVYLCASSLGQGNYGYTFGSGTRLTVV.

The chain uses TRBV29-1 and TRBJ1-2; the D gene is possibly TRBD1 (5 bases). V dropped 7 bases and J dropped 4 bases, with 10 bases sitting between them. The CDR3 consists of 11 residues. The germline gives CDR1 SQVTM, CDR2 ANQGSEA. The CDR3 nucleotides read TGCAGCGCTCAGGGTGCCTATGGCTACACCTTC. Its protein product is CSAQGAYGYTF.

Turning to this clone: At one end the junction does not follow the germline gene, possibly because of a read error. The chain uses TRBV7-7 and TRBJ2-2, with a possible D match to TRBD1 (5 bases). This CDR3 contains 16 residues. Looked up from germline, CDR1 is SSHAT and CDR2 is FNYEAQ (reference sequence). CDR3 DNA: TGTGCTAGCAGCTTAGTCGACAGCTTGAACACCGGGGAGCTGTTTTTT. Translating it yields CASSLVDSLNTGELFF.